This T cell receptor (beta chain) came from a study of T cell changes during pregnancy in multiple sclerosis. The germline CDR1 and CDR2 sequences are SGHRS and YFSETQ. V was clipped by 4 bases and J by 4 bases, with 14 bases between them. This CDR3 has 14 residues. The method was immunoSEQ multiplex PCR; TCRdb's version includes in-frame clones alone and lacks a portion of them. The sample lists approximately 47,000 clones; approximately 90% were seen once. The chain employs TRBV5-1 and TRBJ1-1; D is perhaps TRBD1 (5 bases). The material was peripheral blood, obtained in the first trimester of pregnancy. The receptor's source is a female donor with multiple sclerosis, enrolled in a pregnancy study. The CDR3 DNA is TGCGCCAGCAGCGGGCAGGGTCAAGGCACTGAAGCTTTCTTT. Translation gives CASSGQGQGTEAFF.